These T cell receptor beta chains were read from a single sample in a study of T cell responses to AZD1222 COVID-19 vaccine. Sequencing used immunoSEQ multiplex PCR; TCRdb keeps in-frame clones, though not all of them. In the table there are approximately 100,000 clones, about 85% of which are singletons. The material was peripheral blood, obtained 28 days after the second AZD1222 dose. These receptors came from an adult who received the AZD1222 COVID-19 vaccine. The CDR3 runs from the conserved cysteine through the conserved F or W. The D gene is left open where the match is weak. Clone size, where shown, is once, few, many, or a class for clones that have expanded.

cdr3_length: 16; d_call: TRBD2; clone_size: .; v_call: TRBV27; j_call: TRBJ2-7; cdr3_aa: CASSWGTSGSTYEQYF; cdr3_nt: TGTGCCAGCAGTTGGGGGACTAGCGGGTCCACCTACGAGCAGTACTTC
cdr3_length: 15; d_call: TRBD2; clone_size: .; v_call: TRBV2; j_call: TRBJ2-2; cdr3_aa: CASRLGLANTGELFF; cdr3_nt: TGTGCCAGTCGCCTGGGACTAGCGAACACCGGGGAGCTGTTTTTT
cdr3_length: 17; d_call: TRBD1; clone_size: .; v_call: TRBV19; j_call: TRBJ1-5; cdr3_aa: CASRAISDREQNQPQHF; cdr3_nt: TGTGCCAGTAGGGCAATTTCCGACAGGGAGCAAAATCAGCCCCAGCATTTT
cdr3_length: 14; d_call: .; clone_size: .; v_call: TRBV5-1; j_call: TRBJ2-7; cdr3_aa: CASRFLGRPYEQYF; cdr3_nt: TGCGCCAGCAGGTTTCTCGGGAGACCCTACGAGCAGTACTTC
cdr3_length: 18; d_call: TRBD2; clone_size: .; v_call: TRBV7-6; j_call: TRBJ2-3; cdr3_aa: CASSLDPLAGISTDTQYF; cdr3_nt: TGTGCCAGCAGCTTAGACCCACTAGCGGGAATAAGCACAGATACGCAGTATTTT
cdr3_length: 12; d_call: .; clone_size: few; v_call: TRBV12-3/TRBV12-4; j_call: TRBJ2-1; cdr3_aa: CASSLITIEQFF; cdr3_nt: TGTGCCAGCAGTTTAATTACGATTGAGCAGTTCTTC
cdr3_length: 14; d_call: .; clone_size: few; v_call: TRBV20-1; j_call: TRBJ1-1; cdr3_aa: CSASWQDKITEAFF; cdr3_nt: TGCAGTGCTAGTTGGCAGGACAAAATCACTGAAGCTTTCTTT
cdr3_length: 14; d_call: .; clone_size: .; v_call: TRBV14; j_call: TRBJ1-2; cdr3_aa: CASSQDIGGSGYTF; cdr3_nt: TGTGCCAGCAGCCAAGATATAGGAGGGAGTGGCTACACCTTC
cdr3_length: 16; d_call: .; clone_size: .; v_call: TRBV19; j_call: TRBJ1-2; cdr3_aa: CASSNLRTGQGYGYTF; cdr3_nt: TGTGCCAGTAGTAACCTACGGACGGGGCAGGGCTATGGCTACACCTTC
cdr3_length: 14; d_call: .; clone_size: .; v_call: TRBV29-1; j_call: TRBJ2-2; cdr3_aa: CSAAVGLDTGELFF; cdr3_nt: TGCAGCGCCGCGGTGGGCCTTGACACCGGGGAGCTGTTTTTT
cdr3_length: 15; d_call: .; clone_size: .; v_call: TRBV5-1; j_call: TRBJ2-2; cdr3_aa: CASSLAQRYTGELFF; cdr3_nt: TGCGCCAGCAGCTTGGCCCAAAGGTACACCGGGGAGCTGTTTTTT
cdr3_length: 15; d_call: .; clone_size: .; v_call: TRBV5-1; j_call: TRBJ1-1; cdr3_aa: CASSFITGGSTEAFF; cdr3_nt: TGCGCCAGCAGTTTTATAACAGGTGGGAGCACTGAAGCTTTCTTT
cdr3_length: 16; d_call: TRBD1; clone_size: .; v_call: TRBV28; j_call: TRBJ1-1; cdr3_aa: CASSFTTGGRHTEAFF; cdr3_nt: TGTGCCAGCAGTTTCACAACAGGGGGGAGGCACACTGAAGCTTTCTTT
cdr3_length: 13; d_call: .; clone_size: .; v_call: TRBV19; j_call: TRBJ2-1; cdr3_aa: CASTAVSYNEQFF; cdr3_nt: TGTGCCAGTACAGCGGTATCATACAATGAGCAGTTCTTC
cdr3_length: 14; d_call: .; clone_size: .; v_call: TRBV10-3; j_call: TRBJ1-2; cdr3_aa: CAIGDSLVNYGYTF; cdr3_nt: TGTGCCATCGGAGACAGCCTCGTCAACTATGGCTACACCTTC
cdr3_length: 15; d_call: TRBD1; clone_size: few; v_call: TRBV5-5; j_call: TRBJ2-5; cdr3_aa: CASSFDRGLWETQYF; cdr3_nt: TGTGCCAGCAGCTTCGACAGGGGGCTCTGGGAGACCCAGTACTTC
cdr3_length: 13; d_call: .; clone_size: .; v_call: TRBV7-9; j_call: TRBJ1-2; cdr3_aa: CASSLLNFYGYTF; cdr3_nt: TGTGCCAGCAGCTTACTGAATTTCTATGGCTACACCTTC
cdr3_length: 18; d_call: TRBD2; clone_size: .; v_call: TRBV7-2; j_call: TRBJ2-5; cdr3_aa: CASSVGGLAGAVQETQYF; cdr3_nt: TGTGCCAGCAGCGTAGGCGGCCTAGCGGGAGCTGTACAAGAGACCCAGTACTTC
cdr3_length: 15; d_call: .; clone_size: once; v_call: TRBV28; j_call: TRBJ1-6; cdr3_aa: CASSTDRNYNSPLHF; cdr3_nt: TGTGCCAGCAGCACCGACAGGAACTATAATTCACCCCTCCACTTT
cdr3_length: 12; d_call: .; clone_size: .; v_call: TRBV6-6; j_call: TRBJ1-2; cdr3_aa: CASSYSQGSYTF; cdr3_nt: TGTGCCAGCAGTTACTCTCAGGGGAGCTACACCTTC
cdr3_length: 18; d_call: TRBD1; clone_size: .; v_call: TRBV5-3; j_call: TRBJ2-7; cdr3_aa: CARSLAFTGTGISYEQYF; cdr3_nt: TGTGCCAGAAGCTTGGCGTTTACCGGGACAGGTATTTCCTACGAGCAGTACTTC
cdr3_length: 15; d_call: .; clone_size: .; v_call: TRBV4-3; j_call: TRBJ1-1; cdr3_aa: CASSQDNLRRTEAFF; cdr3_nt: TGCGCCAGCAGCCAAGACAACCTCAGGCGGACTGAAGCTTTCTTT
cdr3_length: 11; d_call: .; clone_size: .; v_call: TRBV28; j_call: TRBJ1-5; cdr3_aa: CASSVRQPQHF; cdr3_nt: TGTGCCAGCTCCGTCCGACAGCCCCAGCATTTT
cdr3_length: 15; d_call: .; clone_size: .; v_call: TRBV5-1; j_call: TRBJ2-7; cdr3_aa: CASSFFIRKLDEQYF; cdr3_nt: TGCGCCAGCAGCTTTTTCATTAGGAAATTGGACGAGCAGTACTTC